This T cell receptor (beta chain) was sequenced in a study of blood T cell repertoires in COVID-19. Across the study: Samples taken during acute and convalescent COVID-19 were collected in the United States, Italy and Spain. The cDNA or gDNA used as material had been derived from T cells, B-cell-depleted T cells, or PBMCs.

In the authors' workflow: Reference gene primer amplification gave nucleated cell count estimates. The protocol was immunoSEQ multiplex PCR, while the TCRdb copy is restricted to in-frame clones and leaves out a portion. The DNA was the basis for D and trimming; V, J and clone size are from that table. The repertoire holds tens of thousands of clones, with 75% to 80% as singletons. V was cut by 0 bases and J by 2 bases, with 9 bases left in between. Germline V CDR1 and CDR2: SGHRS, YFSETQ. There are 16 residues in the CDR3. This TCR was sampled from an elderly woman with acute or convalescent COVID-19. Sequencing used peripheral blood. The chain uses TRBV5-1 and TRBJ2-6, with D tentatively TRBD2 (6 bases). Here the CDR3 DNA reads TGCGCCAGCAGCTTGGGGGACTCTGCTGGGGCCAACGTCCTGACTTTC. Translating gives CASSLGDSAGANVLTF.